These T cell receptor beta chains were read from a single sample in a study of shared clonotypes between healthy human individuals. Clones were sequenced by immunoSEQ multiplex PCR, and TCRdb holds only the in-frame ones, with some missing. The sample lists 650,000 to 800,000 clones, 55% to 80% occurring once. Sequencing used memory CD4+ T cells sorted from blood. The source of these receptors is a woman under 40 in good health. Each CDR3 is given with its conserved first and last residue. Fields, in order: V gene, clone size, D gene, J gene, CDR3 protein, CDR3 DNA. D genes are given only for firm matches. Size is stated for part of the rows, as once, few or many counts, or as a class when the clone is expanded.

TRBV5-1	.	TRBD2	TRBJ2-5	CASSPGLAGKETQYF	TGCGCCAGCAGCCCGGGACTAGCGGGAAAAGAGACCCAGTACTTC
TRBV6-6	.	TRBD1	TRBJ1-1	CASSTFTGVNTEAFF	TGTGCCAGCAGTACTTTTACAGGGGTGAACACTGAAGCTTTCTTT
TRBV6-5	.	.	TRBJ1-2	CASSYLGHQYGYTF	TGTGCCAGCAGTTACCTCGGACATCAGTATGGCTACACCTTC
TRBV18	.	.	TRBJ2-5	CASSPHAEETQYF	TGTGCCAGCTCACCCCACGCGGAGGAGACCCAGTACTTC
TRBV18	few	.	TRBJ1-2	CASSPSTGINYGYTF	TGTGCCAGCTCACCTTCGACGGGAATTAACTATGGCTACACCTTC
TRBV10-1	.	TRBD1	TRBJ2-7	CASSELQGASYEQYF	TGCGCCAGCAGTGAGCTGCAGGGGGCATCCTACGAGCAGTACTTC
TRBV7-9	.	TRBD2	TRBJ2-1	CASSLELAGNEQFF	TGTGCCAGCAGCTTAGAGCTAGCGGGGAATGAGCAGTTCTTC
TRBV19	.	.	TRBJ1-2	CASIKGDYGYTF	TGTGCCAGTATTAAAGGGGACTATGGCTACACCTTC
TRBV7-8	.	TRBD1	TRBJ1-5	CASSPWTGVEQPQHF	TGTGCCAGCAGCCCGTGGACAGGGGTCGAACAGCCCCAGCATTTT
TRBV7-8	few	TRBD1	TRBJ1-5	CASSLAQGAGQPQHF	TGTGCCAGCAGCTTAGCACAGGGGGCCGGTCAGCCCCAGCATTTT
TRBV5-1	.	.	TRBJ2-1	CASSLKKDSQSYNEQFF	TGCGCCAGCAGCTTAAAAAAGGACAGCCAGTCCTACAATGAGCAGTTCTTC
TRBV5-8	.	.	TRBJ2-1	CASSVRPDSSYNEQFF	TGTGCCAGCAGCGTCCGCCCGGATAGCTCCTACAATGAGCAGTTCTTC
TRBV5-1	.	.	TRBJ2-1	CASSLVAGYEQFF	TGCGCCAGCAGCTTGGTGGCAGGGTATGAGCAGTTCTTC
TRBV5-1	many	.	TRBJ1-4	CASSAGVGPNEKLFF	TGCGCCAGCAGCGCCGGGGTGGGACCTAATGAAAAACTGTTTTTT
TRBV18	.	.	TRBJ1-4	CASSTGPTGTNEKLFF	TGTGCCAGCTCTACGGGACCCACGGGAACTAATGAAAAACTGTTTTTT
TRBV7-3	.	TRBD2	TRBJ2-1	CASSPGGLNEQFF	TGTGCCAGCAGCCCGGGAGGGCTGAATGAGCAGTTCTTC
TRBV6-6	.	TRBD2	TRBJ2-7	CASSYSSGAGYEQYF	TGTGCCAGCAGTTACTCAAGCGGGGCCGGATACGAGCAGTACTTC
TRBV7-2	few	.	TRBJ1-1	CASSGTPRDTEAFF	TGTGCCAGCAGCGGGACACCTCGGGACACTGAAGCTTTCTTT
TRBV9	.	.	TRBJ2-5	CASSPGAQETQYF	TGTGCCAGCAGTCCAGGGGCCCAAGAGACCCAGTACTTC
TRBV7-2	.	.	TRBJ1-5	CASSLFKTGVNQPQHF	TGTGCCAGCAGCTTGTTCAAAACAGGCGTCAATCAGCCCCAGCATTTT
TRBV2	few	TRBD2	TRBJ2-1	CASSSFQTSGSTGEQFF	TGTGCCAGCAGTTCCTTCCAGACTAGCGGAAGCACGGGTGAGCAGTTCTTC
TRBV5-8	few	TRBD2	TRBJ2-1	CASSLEAGIYNEQFF	TGTGCCAGCAGCTTGGAAGCGGGGATTTACAATGAGCAGTTCTTC
TRBV2	.	.	TRBJ1-1	CASSEAGFTEAFF	TGTGCCAGCAGTGAAGCCGGTTTCACTGAAGCTTTCTTT
TRBV2	few	.	TRBJ2-3	CASRMYWDTQYF	TGTGCCAGCAGAATGTACTGGGATACGCAGTATTTT
TRBV19	.	TRBD1	TRBJ2-2	CASSKKQGARTGELFF	TGTGCCAGTAGTAAAAAGCAGGGGGCGCGTACCGGGGAGCTGTTTTTT
TRBV5-6	.	.	TRBJ2-3	CASRFYGTSTDTQYF	TGTGCCAGCAGATTTTATGGGACTTCGACAGATACGCAGTATTTT
TRBV5-1	once	.	TRBJ2-2	CASSLDGRYTGELFF	TGCGCCAGCAGCTTGGACGGGAGATACACCGGGGAGCTGTTTTTT
TRBV4-2	few	.	TRBJ1-2	CASSQEGGPYGYTF	TGTGCCAGCAGCCAAGAGGGAGGTCCCTATGGCTACACCTTC
TRBV7-2	.	TRBD1	TRBJ2-7	CASSLGTGIEQYF	TGTGCCAGCAGCTTAGGGACAGGGATCGAGCAGTACTTC
TRBV21-1	.	.	TRBJ2-7	CASSKSGRQGIIYEQYF	TGTGCCAGCAGCAAATCAGGGCGACAGGGGATTATCTACGAGCAGTACTTC
TRBV6-6	.	TRBD2	TRBJ2-7	CASKQGGLAGSYEQYF	TGTGCCAGCAAACAGGGGGGACTAGCGGGATCCTACGAGCAGTACTTC
TRBV28	.	.	TRBJ2-7	CASSLSSADEQYF	TGTGCCAGCAGCCTATCTAGCGCGGACGAGCAGTACTTC
TRBV28	.	.	TRBJ2-7	CASSLPGPEQYF	TGTGCCAGCAGTTTACCGGGGCCCGAGCAGTACTTC
TRBV28	.	TRBD2	TRBJ2-1	CASSTSGTYNEQFF	TGTGCCAGCAGTACTAGCGGAACCTACAATGAGCAGTTCTTC
TRBV7-2	.	TRBD1	TRBJ1-3	CASSPRWAGGLGRNTIYF	TGTGCCAGCAGCCCCCGGTGGGCAGGGGGCCTTGGAAGAAACACCATATATTTT
TRBV5-1	.	.	TRBJ2-7	CASSSPSTYEQYF	TGCGCCAGCAGCTCCCCGTCCACCTACGAGCAGTACTTC
TRBV5-8	.	.	TRBJ1-5	CASSPRQVNQPQHF	TGTGCCAGCAGCCCCCGACAGGTTAATCAGCCCCAGCATTTT
TRBV19	.	.	TRBJ1-2	CASSSIRQLYGYTF	TGTGCCAGTAGTAGCATCAGGCAGCTCTATGGCTACACCTTC
TRBV27	.	TRBD1	TRBJ2-1	CASSPQDRYNEQFF	TGTGCCAGCAGTCCCCAGGACAGGTACAATGAGCAGTTCTTC
TRBV14	.	TRBD2	TRBJ2-1	CASSRTSGRGSTHNEQFF	TGTGCCAGCAGCCGGACTAGCGGGAGGGGGTCGACGCACAATGAGCAGTTCTTC
TRBV28	once	.	TRBJ2-3	CASSLSTDTQYF	TGTGCCAGCAGTTTATCAACAGATACGCAGTATTTT